This T cell receptor beta chain was sequenced for a study of T cell responses to AZD1222 COVID-19 vaccine. Findings and caveats of the study: Increased Spike-specific TCR breadth and depth were observed after two AZD1222 doses. Unmutated regions of variants are reportedly targeted by nearly half of spike-specific TCRs. Along spike, vaccine-associated CD4 TCRs were found throughout, with dominance at 160-218 and 743-854. Only six individuals given AZD1222 were seropositive at baseline.

TCRdb's table, derived via immunoSEQ multiplex PCR, lists solely in-frame clones and lacks some. The sample shows 150,000 to 200,000 clones, 85% to 95% of them seen only once. For this clone: Its antigen remains unknown.

V was shortened by 7 bases and J by 2 bases, with 12 bases between the two germline ends. The CDR3 runs 14 residues. Germline lookup yields CDR1 SEHNR and CDR2 FQNEAQ (reference sequence). The sample in question was peripheral blood, obtained 28 days after the second AZD1222 dose. The V and J genes are TRBV7-9 and TRBJ1-5; no clear D gene. This TCR was sampled from an adult who received the AZD1222 COVID-19 vaccine. This CDR3 is CASKADSGNQPQHF. In nucleotides, the CDR3 is TGTGCCAGCAAGGCGGATTCGGGCAATCAGCCCCAGCATTTT.